This passage covers 28 T cell receptor beta chains from one sample sequenced in a study of T cells in Graves' hyperthyroidism and ophthalmopathy. Amplified TCR beta CDR3 regions derived from RNA transcripts. A set of HTBI primers served as the primers for a first-round RT-PCR of the TCR CDR3. From the multiplex PCR reads, TCRdb called clonotypes with MiXCR, one entry per CDR3 protein. The sample has 300,000 to 400,000 distinct CDR3 sequences, around 14% seen once; the top ten hold 8% to 13%. The sample was blood. These receptors originate from a woman aged 55-70 years with Graves' hyperthyroidism.

The chain joins TRBV19 to TRBJ1-4; tentative D call: TRBD1 (6 bases). CDR1 and CDR2 from the germline V gene are LNHDA and SQIVND (reference sequence). The CDR3 length is 15 residues. V lost 6 bases and J lost 10, with 21 bases in between. The CDR3 bases are TGTGCCAGTAGCTCACGACAGGCCGTTCCCCCAAAACTGTTTTTT. As protein: CASSSRQAVPPKLFF.

This clonotype occurred a few times. V and J are TRBV7-8 and TRBJ2-1, with 7 bases aligning to TRBD1. The V gene's germline CDR1 is SGHVS and CDR2 FQNEAQ. CDR3 size: 15 residues. V lost 3 bases to trimming and J lost 12 bases; unmatched junction nucleotides: 14. Here the CDR3 reads CASSFTPGQYIGQFF. In DNA form, the CDR3 reads TGTGCCAGCAGCTTTACTCCGGGACAGTACATCGGGCAGTTCTTC.

Regarding this clonotype: A much larger clone is a single base away; this may be a read error. The CDR3 does not close with the conserved phenylalanine or tryptophan, likely indicating a read error. The rearrangement uses TRBV13 and TRBJ2-5; D possibly uses TRBD1 or TRBD2 (6 bases each). This CDR3 comprises 14 residues. V was cut by 5 bases and J by 5 bases, with 15 bases left in between. Germline V gene sequence: CDR1 PRHDT, CDR2 FYEKMQ (reference sequence). The CDR3 region is CASSLKGGTETQYL. The DNA of the CDR3 is TGTGCCAGCAGCCTGAAGGGGGGTACGGAGACCCAGTACCTC.

This clonotype was counted at least ten times. This chain links TRBV5-1 with TRBJ2-7; TRBD1 aligns across 7 bases. The ends lost 3 bases at V and 6 bases at J; junction bases unmatched: 3. The CDR3 totals 12 residues. Germline V gene sequence: CDR1 SGHRS, CDR2 YFSETQ. CDR3 residues: CASSSYRGEQYF. The CDR3 region has the DNA TGCGCCAGCAGCTCTTACAGGGGCGAGCAGTACTTC.

The chain joins TRBV9 to TRBJ2-1, with TRBD2 matching 14 bases. The germline V gene has CDR1 SGDLS and CDR2 YYNGEE. The CDR3 contains 19 residues. V lost 4 bases and J lost 8; bases outside the gene matches: 17. The CDR3 DNA reads TGTGCCAGCAGCCTCTTTGTCCCGGGACTAGCGGGAGTTGTATATGAGCAGTTCTTC. It yields the protein CASSLFVPGLAGVVYEQFF.

This clonotype was counted at least ten times. The CDR3 DNA reads TGTGCCAGCAGCTTAGTTGCGGGCTTGTACAATGAGCAGTTCTTC. Protein product: CASSLVAGLYNEQFF. This chain uses TRBV11-3 with TRBJ2-1, with a tentative D call TRBD2 (5 bases). The CDR3 has 15 amino acids. CDR1 and CDR2 (germline): SGHNT, YENEEA. The V gene lost 1 base and the J gene lost 4 bases, with 11 bases spanning the gap.

This clonotype was seen ten or more times. The chain employs TRBV19 and TRBJ2-7; D gene uncertain. V was trimmed by 2 bases and J by 0 bases, leaving 8 bases between them. This CDR3 is built from 14 residues. The germline gives CDR1 LNHDA, CDR2 SQIVND (reference sequence). CDR3 in DNA: TGTGCCAGTAGTATATATGGCAACTCCTACGAGCAGTACTTC. Translation gives CASSIYGNSYEQYF.

This clonotype has more than one count but fewer than ten. The CDR3 here is CASSQGRGVGTVNYGYTF. Here the CDR3 DNA reads TGCGCCAGCAGCCAAGGCCGAGGGGTTGGGACAGTGAACTATGGCTACACCTTC. The chain couples TRBV4-1 to TRBJ1-2; TRBD1 matches 7 bases. Germline V gives CDR1 MGHRA, CDR2 YSYEKL. The CDR3 has 18 residues. Losses at the gene ends were 1 base for V and 2 bases for J; bases not matched to a gene: 13.

The chain has TRBV15 and TRBJ1-1, with 7 bases lining up with TRBD1. CDR3 size: 15 residues. Trimming at V came to 8 bases and at J to 5 bases, leaving 14 bases not matched to a gene. Germline V gives CDR1 LNHNV, CDR2 YYDKDF (reference sequence). CDR3 sequence reads: CATSPRGGWGTEAFF. The CDR3 region has the DNA TGTGCCACCTCTCCACGAGGGGGCTGGGGGACTGAAGCTTTCTTT.

The table lists this clonotype with many counts. The chain recombines TRBV10-3 with TRBJ1-1; the D gene is possibly TRBD1 (6 bases). V was trimmed by 0 bases and J by 0 bases, leaving 11 bases between them. CDR3 length: 16 residues. Germline V gives CDR1 ENHRY, CDR2 SYGVKD. The CDR3 bases are TGTGCCATCAGTGAGTCGTCAGGGGTACTGAACACTGAAGCTTTCTTT. Residues: CAISESSGVLNTEAFF.

The chain joins TRBV5-4 to TRBJ2-3; D perhaps matches TRBD2 (5 bases). The germline V and J ends were trimmed by 9 bases and 4 bases, with 21 bases remaining between them. Germline V gives CDR1 SGHNT, CDR2 YYREEE (reference sequence). The CDR3 is made up of 15 amino acids. The CDR3 region has the DNA TGTGCCACGAGCCGGGGTAGAACGTCGTCAGATACGCAGTATTTT. Translated, it gives CATSRGRTSSDTQYF.

The genes are TRBV20-1 and TRBJ2-1, with no clear D. V gave up 4 bases and J gave up 0 bases, with 13 bases separating them. The CDR3 runs to 15 residues. Germline V gene data show CDR1 as DFQATT and CDR2 as SNEGSKA (reference sequence). The CDR3 spells CSATPRLPSYNEQFF. Here the CDR3 DNA reads TGCAGTGCTACCCCAAGGCTGCCCTCCTACAATGAGCAGTTCTTC.

A word on this clonotype: A much larger clone lies one base from this, so it may be a read error. The gene calls are TRBV14 and TRBJ1-5; no firm D call. This CDR3 is built from 12 residues. The V gene's germline CDR1 is SGHDN and CDR2 FVKESK. The CDR3 DNA reads TGTGCCTGCAGCCAAGATAACCAGCCCCAGCATTTT. Its protein product is CACSQDNQPQHF.

This clonotype was seen ten or more times. CDR3: CATSTVIGRDEQFF. CDR3 coding DNA: TGTGCCACCAGCACCGTCATTGGCCGGGATGAGCAGTTCTTC. The V call is TRBV15, the J call TRBJ2-1; D gene ambiguous. Germline V CDR1 and CDR2: LNHNV, YYDKDF (reference sequence). V shed 4 bases and J shed 8 bases, with 15 bases lying between them. The CDR3 loop spans 14 amino acids.

Only a few counts were recorded for this clonotype. V and J are TRBV12-3 or TRBV12-4 and TRBJ2-7; D is unclear. The CDR3 contains 14 residues. Between the trimmed V and J ends, which lost 4 bases and 4 bases, there was a span of 14 bases. The chain's CDR3 is CASSSRVALYEQYF. DNA for the CDR3: TGTGCCAGCAGTTCAAGGGTCGCCTTATACGAGCAGTACTTC.

This clonotype was seen at least ten times. This chain uses TRBV3-1 with TRBJ2-3, with no clear D. V dropped 0 bases and J dropped 2 bases, with 15 bases sitting between them. Germline V gene sequence: CDR1 LGHDT, CDR2 YNNKEL (reference sequence). The CDR3 contains 17 residues. This CDR3 reads CASSQEGVLWTTDTQYF. CDR3 bases: TGTGCCAGCAGCCAAGAGGGTGTTCTGTGGACCACAGATACGCAGTATTTT.

V and J are TRBV7-3 and TRBJ2-1, with TRBD2 matching 10 bases. Trimming removed 5 bases from V and 0 bases from J; junction bases left unmatched: 13. This CDR3 has 19 residues. CDR1 and CDR2 (germline): SGHTA, FQGTGA. The CDR3 sequence: CASSPGLAEKRGSYNEQFF. The CDR3 region has the DNA TGTGCCAGCAGCCCCGGACTAGCGGAAAAAAGGGGCTCCTACAATGAGCAGTTCTTC.

This clonotype was recorded at least ten times. This sequence joins TRBV9 and TRBJ2-1; TRBD2 matches 7 bases. The V gene's germline CDR1 is SGDLS and CDR2 YYNGEE. This CDR3 comprises 15 residues. V was clipped by 4 bases and J by 9 bases; unmatched bases: 13. For the CDR3, the DNA is TGTGCCAGCAGCCCTCGGGGAGGGGATAGGGGTGAGCAGTTCTTC. Protein: CASSPRGGDRGEQFF.

To note about this clonotype: This may be a read error, as it is one base from a much larger clone. The chain carries TRBV9 and TRBJ2-5; D is tentatively TRBD1 or TRBD2 (6 bases each). From germline, CDR1 is SGDLS and CDR2 YYNGEE. V lost 7 bases to trimming and J lost 5 bases, with 24 bases between them. The CDR3 has 16 amino acids. CDR3 DNA sequence: TGTGCCAGCTCACTTAACCGCGCGGGACAAGGGGAGACCCAGTACTTC. Translation gives CASSLNRAGQGETQYF.

The rearrangement joins TRBV5-8 to TRBJ1-2; D gene uncertain. The CDR3 length is 14 residues. With 0 bases removed from V and 6 bases from J, the gap between germline ends came to 12 bases. In germline, CDR1 is SGHTS, CDR2 YDEGEE. For the CDR3, the DNA is TGTGCCAGCAGCTTGGGCATCAGCATGGATGGCTACACCTTC. It codes for CASSLGISMDGYTF. The full variable domain, in which reference TRBV5-8 and TRBJ1-2 provide the parts outside the CDR3, is EAGVTQSPTHLIKTRGQQATLRCSPISGHTSVYWYQQALGLGLQFLLWYDEGEERNRGNFPPRFSGRQFPNYSSELNVNALELEDSALYLCASSLGISMDGYTFGSGTRLTVV.

This clonotype has ten or more counts. The genes are TRBV28 and TRBJ2-1; 7 bases match TRBD1. CDR1 is MDHEN and CDR2 is SYDVKM in the germline V gene. The CDR3 covers 16 residues. V lost 5 bases and J lost 0; bases outside the gene matches: 7. The CDR3 nucleotides read TGTGCCAGCAGTCTAGGGACAGCGAGCTCCTACAATGAGCAGTTCTTC. As protein: CASSLGTASSYNEQFF. Full variable domain (outside the CDR3, taken from reference TRBV28 and TRBJ2-1): DVKVTQSSRYLVKRTGEKVFLECVQDMDHENMFWYRQDPGLGLRLIYFSYDVKMKEKGDIPEGYSVSREKKERFSLILESASTNQTSMYLCASSLGTASSYNEQFFGPGTRLTVL.

At least ten counts were recorded for this clonotype. The J gene is TRBJ2-1, the V gene TRBV4-1; 7 bases agree with TRBD2. V lost 1 base and J lost 5; bases outside the gene matches: 8. CDR3 size: 16 residues. In germline, CDR1 is MGHRA, CDR2 YSYEKL. CDR3 nucleotides: TGCGCCAGCAGCCAAGTAGGCGGGAGAACGAACAATGAGCAGTTCTTC. Protein: CASSQVGGRTNNEQFF.

This clonotype was counted many times. The rearrangement joins TRBV20-1 to TRBJ2-7; TRBD2 aligns across 10 bases. J gave up 4 bases and V 0 bases, and 6 bases lay outside the gene matches. Germline values: CDR1 DFQATT, CDR2 SNEGSKA (reference sequence). There are 15 residues in the CDR3. The CDR3 reads CSARDPGLADYEQYF. CDR3 in DNA: TGCAGTGCTAGAGATCCCGGACTAGCGGATTACGAGCAGTACTTC.

The V gene is TRBV5-8, the J gene TRBJ2-3, with 8 positions matching TRBD1. This CDR3 spans 15 amino acids. CDR1 is SGHTS, CDR2 YDEGEE, per germline. V was pared by 4 bases and J by 1 base, with 5 bases of the junction left unmatched. CDR3 amino acids: CASSRQTGGTDTQYF. CDR3 DNA sequence: TGTGCCAGCAGCCGGCAGACAGGGGGCACAGATACGCAGTATTTT. The complete variable domain, with remaining parts taken from reference TRBV5-8 and TRBJ2-3, reads EAGVTQSPTHLIKTRGQQATLRCSPISGHTSVYWYQQALGLGLQFLLWYDEGEERNRGNFPPRFSGRQFPNYSSELNVNALELEDSALYLCASSRQTGGTDTQYFGPGTRLTVL.

This clonotype was counted at least ten times. The J gene is TRBJ1-4, the V gene TRBV20-1; 7 bases fit TRBD1. V lost 5 bases to trimming and J lost 5 bases; unmatched junction nucleotides: 11. Germline values: CDR1 DFQATT, CDR2 SNEGSKA (reference sequence). The CDR3 consists of 15 residues. In nucleotides, the CDR3 is TGCAGTGCTTTGAGCCAGGGGGATGTAAATGAAAAACTGTTTTTT. This codes for CSALSQGDVNEKLFF.

V is TRBV6-6 and J is TRBJ2-3, with TRBD2 matching 13 bases. This CDR3 contains 18 residues. In germline, CDR1 is MNHNY, CDR2 SVGAGI (reference sequence). The trim removed 0 bases at V and 4 bases at J, leaving 7 bases unmatched. CDR3 in amino acids: CASSYSGTSGTRPDTQYF. CDR3 sequence (DNA): TGTGCCAGCAGTTACTCGGGGACTAGCGGGACGAGACCAGATACGCAGTATTTT.

This clonotype was counted ten times or more. The rearrangement joins TRBV11-3 to TRBJ2-7; TRBD2 aligns across 7 bases. V lost 5 bases to trimming and J lost 3 bases; unmatched junction nucleotides: 4. CDR1 is SGHNT and CDR2 is YENEEA in the germline V gene. The CDR3 extends over 13 amino acids. Written as DNA, the CDR3 is TGTGCCAGCAGCCCAGCGGGAATCTACGAGCAGTACTTC. Translating it yields CASSPAGIYEQYF.

Ten or more counts support this clonotype. The chain has TRBV3-1 and TRBJ1-3; the D gene is possibly TRBD1 (6 bases). The V and J ends lost 3 bases and 8 bases respectively, with 8 bases between them. Germline loops: CDR1 LGHDT, CDR2 YNNKEL (reference sequence). This CDR3 is 12 amino acids long. CDR3 nucleotides: TGTGCCAGCAGCCAGGGGGCACACACCATATATTTT. Protein sequence: CASSQGAHTIYF.